This T cell receptor beta chain was captured by sequencing in a study of blood T cells in healthy people across ages. Study results and limitations: Long-lived and aged donors differed, with more naive CD4+ cells and higher diversity in the long-lived.

A sample-barcoded 5' primer and a J-beta primer mix were used in a second PCR of about 7 to 12 cycles. Tagging of each cDNA molecule was performed by a template-switch adaptor with 12 random nucleotides. Every sample returned 2.5 million or more CDR3-containing paired-end reads. TCRdb independently ran MiXCR on the 5' RACE reads; one entry per CDR3 protein. The sample holds some 900,000 distinct CDR3 sequences; about 30% are singletons and the top ten take roughly 17%. Many counts were recorded for this clonotype. Antigen: not known. Sequencing was done on a sample of blood. The TCR sequence derives from a woman of 80 years or more in good health.

CDR3 nucleotide sequence: TGCAGTGCTCCCAGGACAGTAAAGGGCTACGAGCAGTACTTC. Protein product: CSAPRTVKGYEQYF. The chain joins TRBV20-1 to TRBJ2-7, with D perhaps TRBD1 (6 bases). The CDR3 extends over 14 amino acids. Per the germline V gene, CDR1 is DFQATT and CDR2 is SNEGSKA (reference sequence). Between the trimmed V and J ends, which lost 5 bases and 3 bases, there was a span of 17 bases.